The sequence of this T cell receptor beta chain was determined in a study of blood T cell repertoires in COVID-19. Per the authors' pipeline: Researchers report that nucleated cell counts were estimated from reference gene primer amplification. TCRdb's table, derived via immunoSEQ multiplex PCR, lists solely in-frame clones and lacks some. Clone size and V and J calls were adopted from that table, with D and trimming inferred from the DNA. This sample yields more than 70,000 clones, of which 90% are seen a single time; under 6.5% belongs to the top ten. CDR1 SEHNR and CDR2 FQNEAQ come from the germline V gene (reference sequence). This CDR3 region has 14 residues. V was pared by 4 bases and J by 2 bases, with 12 bases between.

Sequencing was performed on peripheral blood. V is TRBV7-9 and J is TRBJ2-7; TRBD2 might be the D (6 bases). This receptor was taken from a woman younger than 35 with acute or convalescent COVID-19. CDR3 in DNA: TGTGCCAGCAGCTCGGGAGTGGGTGCCTACGAGCAGTACTTC. It is translated as CASSSGVGAYEQYF.